This T cell receptor (beta chain) was sequenced during a study of OX40 agonist ivuxolimab in advanced cancers. Study summary: From roughly 20 to 79 years was the age range, with a mean of roughly 64 years, and around 83% were male.

Prior autoimmune disease or systemic immunosuppression barred patients. This CDR3 contains 13 residues. V dropped 3 bases and J dropped 4 bases, with 12 bases sitting between them. Germline CDR1 reads SQVTM; CDR2 reads ANQGSEA. Data came from immunoSEQ multiplex PCR; TCRdb stores just in-frame clones and leaves some out. The data contain about 36,000 clones, 79% of them singletons. This rearrangement joins TRBV29-1 to TRBJ1-2; D unclear. Specimen: CD4+ or CD8+ T cells sorted from blood, collected in a trial of the OX40 agonist ivuxolimab. The clonotype comes from an adult with an advanced solid tumor such as melanoma, head and neck, liver or kidney cancer. The CDR3 coding sequence is TGCAGCGTTGAGGCTGGCAGCCGCTATGGCTACACCTTC. It specifies CSVEAGSRYGYTF.